This paragraph covers one T cell receptor beta chain sequence. TCRdb keeps only in-frame clones here, not all; method: immunoSEQ multiplex PCR. Of some 120,000 clones in the sample, 75% to 85% were seen once. The data are from a study of T cell responses to AZD1222 COVID-19 vaccine. Sequences were derived from peripheral blood, sampled 28 days after the second AZD1222 dose. This TCR was sampled from an adult who received the AZD1222 COVID-19 vaccine.

DNA of the CDR3: TGTGCCAGCATCCGACATGACAGGGACTACGAGCAGTACTTC. This gives the protein CASIRHDRDYEQYF. V gene TRBV3-1 (or the pseudogene TRBV3-2) combines with J gene TRBJ2-7; 7 bases map to TRBD1. The CDR3 is made up of 14 amino acids. The junction had 9 bases not matched to a gene; V was cut back by 7 bases and J by 3 bases. The germline V gene encodes CDR1 LGHDT and CDR2 YNNKEL (reference sequence).